Below, 28 T cell receptor beta chains from the same sample are listed, as sequenced in a study of regulatory T cells in long-lasting Graves disease. Both iRepertoire HTBI primers and Arm-PCR of CDR3 regions were used to build the TCR beta libraries. TCRdb ran MiXCR on the multiplex PCR reads and lists one entry per CDR3 protein. This table has about 470,000 distinct CDR3 sequences, 20% to 25% appearing once. This sample's time point: persistent/refractory GD, antithyroid drugs over 5 years with positive TRAb. Scientists built the TCR library using RNA that was extracted from PBMCs. The sequences come from peripheral blood mononuclear cells (PBMCs), collected when the disease was refractory, from a patient treated with antithyroid drugs. These receptors originate from a female donor with Graves disease.

This clonotype was picked up a small number of times. Here the CDR3 reads CASSGQGADANYGYTF. The DNA for the CDR3 is TGTGCCAGCAGCGGACAGGGGGCCGACGCTAACTATGGCTACACCTTC. This chain joins TRBV7-9 and TRBJ1-2; 11 positions agree with TRBD1. Germline V gene sequence: CDR1 SEHNR, CDR2 FQNEAQ (reference sequence). The J segment lost 0 bases and the V segment lost 5 bases, leaving 5 bases of the junction unmatched. This CDR3 is built from 16 residues.

This clonotype was picked up many times. The chain recombines TRBV14 with TRBJ2-5, with D possibly being TRBD1 (6 bases). Trimming shortened V by 5 bases and J by 2 bases, and 18 bases separated the two germline ends. Germline-derived CDR1 and CDR2 are SGHDN and FVKESK. The CDR3 loop spans 16 amino acids. The CDR3 DNA reads as TGTGCCAGCAGCTTATTTTTCAGGGGTCCACAAGAGACCCAGTACTTC. Translated, it gives CASSLFFRGPQETQYF.

The V call is TRBV7-8, the J call TRBJ2-5; D remains ambiguous. Germline assignment: CDR1 SGHVS and CDR2 FQNEAQ. The CDR3 length is 17 residues. V gave up 2 bases and J gave up 5 bases, with 21 bases separating them. CDR3 coding DNA: TGTGCCAGCAGCTTATCGAGCGCAGGCCGGTTGGAGGAGACCCAGTACTTC. Translation: CASSLSSAGRLEETQYF.

The CDR3: CASRTVMNTEAFF. The CDR3 bases are TGCGCCAGCCGGACGGTAATGAACACTGAAGCTTTCTTT. The gene calls are TRBV5-1 and TRBJ1-1; D is unclear. The V end lost 7 bases, the J end lost 0 bases, and 10 bases lay between the germline ends. The CDR3 totals 13 residues. Germline lookup yields CDR1 SGHRS and CDR2 YFSETQ. The variable domain in full, with the rest retrieved from reference TRBV5-1 and TRBJ1-1, is KAGVTQTPRYLIKTRGQQVTLSCSPISGHRSVSWYQQTPGQGLQFLFEYFSETQRNKGNFPGRFSGRQFSNSRSEMNVSTLELGDSALYLCASRTVMNTEAFFGQGTRLTVV.

The chain carries TRBV5-1 and TRBJ2-7; D possibly corresponds to TRBD1 (6 bases). V was pared by 3 bases and J by 4 bases, with 17 bases between. The CDR3 covers 15 residues. The germline V gene has CDR1 SGHRS and CDR2 YFSETQ. CDR3: CASSWNAQGTYEQYF. The CDR3 DNA is TGCGCCAGCAGCTGGAATGCACAGGGTACTTACGAGCAGTACTTC.

The chain's CDR3 is CSAKATAYEQYF. The CDR3, as DNA: TGCAGTGCCAAGGCGACGGCCTACGAGCAGTACTTC. This chain joins TRBV20-1 and TRBJ2-7, with D unresolved. Germline V gene sequence: CDR1 DFQATT, CDR2 SNEGSKA (reference sequence). The CDR3 totals 12 residues. Trimming pared 6 bases from V and 2 bases from J, leaving 11 bases between.

This clonotype was observed a handful of times. V gene TRBV12-3 or TRBV12-4 combines with J gene TRBJ2-1, with 10 bases lining up with TRBD2. The CDR3 is made up of 15 amino acids. V was clipped by 3 bases and J by 10 bases; unmatched bases: 9. Written as DNA, the CDR3 is TGTGCCAGCAGTTTCGGAGGGGGACTAGCGAACGAGCAGTTCTTC. Protein: CASSFGGGLANEQFF.

The chain links TRBV4-1 to TRBJ1-3; D remains unclear. The CDR3 runs to 16 residues. The germline V gene encodes CDR1 MGHRA and CDR2 YSYEKL. The V end was cut by 0 bases, the J end by 8 bases, with 17 bases between. The CDR3 DNA is TGCGCCAGCAGCCAAGATGGGATGGGAGGGCAGGACACCATATATTTT. It yields the protein CASSQDGMGGQDTIYF.

This clonotype was detected many times. The CDR3 coding sequence is TGTGCCAGCACACAGGTCATGTACGAGCAGTACTTC. This codes for CASTQVMYEQYF. This sequence joins TRBV6-4 and TRBJ2-7; the D gene is possibly TRBD1 (5 bases). The V end lost 7 bases, the J end lost 4 bases, and 11 bases lay between the germline ends. CDR3 length: 12 residues. Germline assignment: CDR1 MRHNA and CDR2 SNTAGT.

This clonotype was recorded at least ten times. V gene TRBV7-3 combines with J gene TRBJ1-1; D is unclear. Trimming removed 1 base at V and 4 bases at J, with 10 bases between. Germline loops: CDR1 SGHTA, CDR2 FQGTGA. The CDR3 totals 14 residues. The CDR3 DNA sequence: TGTGCCAGCAGCTTAAGTCGGGAATCCACTGAAGCTTTCTTT. Its protein product is CASSLSRESTEAFF.

The table lists this clonotype with many counts. The chain couples TRBV7-2 to TRBJ2-7, with 7 bases fitting TRBD2. V shed 4 bases and J 4 bases; nucleotides not matched to a gene: 10. Germline assignment: CDR1 SGHTA and CDR2 FQGNSA. CDR3 length: 15 residues. CDR3 region: CASSSASSSGYEQYF. The DNA of the CDR3 is TGTGCCAGCAGCTCGGCCTCATCTAGCGGTTACGAGCAGTACTTC.

There are a few counts of this clonotype. The chain joins TRBV11-2 to TRBJ2-5, with 13 bases lining up with TRBD2. The J segment lost 7 bases and the V segment lost 3 bases, leaving 8 bases of the junction unmatched. This CDR3 spans 16 amino acids. From germline, CDR1 is SGHAT and CDR2 FQNNGV. The CDR3 DNA follows: TGTGCCAGCAGCTTGATAACTAGCGGGGGGGATGGGACCCAGTACTTC. It is translated as CASSLITSGGDGTQYF.

About this clonotype: Compared with germline, one end of the junction differs, possibly owing to a read error. The gene calls are TRBV7-2 and TRBJ1-5; TRBD1 agrees at 7 bases. Per the germline V gene, CDR1 is SGHTA and CDR2 is FQGNSA. CDR3 length: 14 residues. The CDR3 protein is CASSFGTVNRPQHF. CDR3 DNA sequence: TGTGCCAGCAGCTTCGGGACAGTTAATCGGCCCCAGCATTTT.

About this clonotype itself: A much larger clonotype is one base distant, so this may be a read error. This chain joins TRBV13 and TRBJ1-4; maybe TRBD1 (6 bases). CDR3 length: 16 amino acids. Germline CDR1 reads PRHDT; CDR2 reads FYEKMQ (reference sequence). The CDR3 reads CASLARGSGSREKLVF. In nucleotides, the CDR3 is TGTGCCAGCTTAGCTAGGGGGTCAGGGTCGCGAGAAAAACTGGTTTTT.

This clonotype was seen a few times. The chain uses TRBV29-1 and TRBJ2-4; 7 nucleotides line up with TRBD1. CDR1 and CDR2 from the germline V gene are SQVTM and ANQGSEA. The CDR3 extends over 15 amino acids. Germline trimming cut 6 bases from V and 5 bases from J; bases unmatched to any gene: 13. CDR3 in amino acids: CSVLVRGQVENIQYF. In nucleotides, the CDR3 is TGCAGCGTCCTCGTAAGGGGGCAGGTTGAAAACATTCAGTACTTC. The variable domain in full, completed from reference TRBV29-1 and TRBJ2-4, reads SAVISQKPSRDICQRGTSLTIQCQVDSQVTMMFWYRQQPGQSLTLIATANQGSEATYESGFVIDKFPISRPNLTFSTLTVSNMSPEDSSIYLCSVLVRGQVENIQYFGAGTRLSVL.

This clonotype was found a few times. A read error is possible here, since a much larger clone lies one base away. The chain combines TRBV28 with TRBJ2-2; D not certain. CDR1 is MDHEN and CDR2 is SYDVKM in the germline V gene. CDR3 length: 14 amino acids. Trimming shortened V by 3 bases and J by 1 base, and 6 bases separated the two germline ends. The CDR3 reads CASSFVWNTGELFF. CDR3 nucleotides: TGTGCCAGCAGTTTTGTCTGGAACACCGGGGAGCTGTTTTTT. The full variable domain, in which reference TRBV28 and TRBJ2-2 provide the parts outside the CDR3, is DVKVTQSSRYLVKRTGEKVFLECVQDMDHENMFWYRQDPGLGLRLIYFSYDVKMKEKGDIPEGYSVSREKKERFSLILESASTNQTSMYLCASSFVWNTGELFFGEGSRLTVL.

This clonotype was seen at least ten times. The CDR3 region has the DNA TGTGCCAGCAGACCCGCACGGACCTCCTACGAGCAGTACTTC. This sequence encodes CASRPARTSYEQYF. The chain recombines TRBV6-1 with TRBJ2-7; D unresolved. Germline CDR1 is MNHNS and CDR2 is SASEGT. Trimming took 6 bases from V and 0 from J, leaving 12 bases between them. This CDR3 is 14 amino acids long.

This clonotype was seen a few times. The CDR3 bases are TGTGCCAGCAGTGCCCGACTCGGGGGAGTGTCGGTTGTCCGCTTTCTCACTGAAGCTTTCTTT. Translating it yields CASSARLGGVSVVRFLTEAFF. The chain couples TRBV6-2 or TRBV6-3 to TRBJ1-1, with D tentatively TRBD1 (5 bases). Between the trimmed V and J ends, which lost 5 bases and 4 bases, there was a span of 35 bases. CDR3 length equals 21 residues. Germline V gene sequence: CDR1 MNHEY, CDR2 SVGEGT.

A few counts support this clonotype. The chain carries TRBV5-6 and TRBJ2-6, with 7 bases fitting TRBD2. CDR1 SGHDT and CDR2 YYEEEE come from the germline V gene. CDR3 length: 16 amino acids. After removal of 4 bases from V and 4 bases from J, the junction contained 8 bases not matched to a gene. The CDR3 bases are TGTGCCAGCAGCCGACTAGCAGGAACGGGGGCCAACGTCCTGACTTTC. It is translated as CASSRLAGTGANVLTF.

V is TRBV20-1 and J is TRBJ1-1; no clear D gene. The CDR3 totals 14 residues. CDR1 is DFQATT, CDR2 SNEGSKA, per germline (reference sequence). Trimming cost V 0 bases and J 7 bases, with 15 bases left between them. This CDR3 reads CSARDRIGLGEAFF. As DNA, the CDR3 is TGCAGTGCTAGAGATCGGATAGGCTTAGGTGAAGCTTTCTTT.

This clonotype appeared many times. V and J are TRBV6-1 and TRBJ2-5; either TRBD1 or TRBD2 may fit D (5 bases each). The germline V gene encodes CDR1 MNHNS and CDR2 SASEGT. The CDR3 length is 15 residues. V lost 8 bases, J lost 5 bases, and 21 bases lay in between. CDR3 protein: CASYQGDHRGETQYF. The CDR3 nucleotides are TGTGCCAGCTATCAGGGAGACCATAGAGGGGAGACCCAGTACTTC.

V usage is TRBV5-4 and J usage is TRBJ1-1; tentative D call: TRBD1 (6 bases). There are 16 residues in the CDR3. The germline V gene encodes CDR1 SGHNT and CDR2 YYREEE (reference sequence). V was shortened by 3 bases and J by 1 base, with 16 bases between the two germline ends. In DNA form, the CDR3 reads TGTGCCAGCAGCTCGGGACACCTGGATGGGAACACTGAAGCTTTCTTT. Translation gives CASSSGHLDGNTEAFF. Variable domain in full (rest from reference TRBV5-4 and TRBJ1-1): ETGVTQSPTHLIKTRGQQVTLRCSSQSGHNTVSWYQQALGQGPQFIFQYYREEENGRGNFPPRFSGLQFPNYSSELNVNALELDDSALYLCASSSGHLDGNTEAFFGQGTRLTVV.

This clonotype showed up many times. The chain links TRBV29-1 to TRBJ1-1; 8 bases are shared with TRBD1. The CDR3 consists of 15 residues. CDR1 is SQVTM and CDR2 is ANQGSEA in the germline V gene. V dropped 3 bases and J dropped 4; count of bases not matched to a gene: 10. CDR3 bases: TGCAGCGTTGAGGGGACAGGAGCGTTGGGCACTGAAGCTTTCTTT. Encoded protein: CSVEGTGALGTEAFF.

This clonotype was recorded a few times. V gene TRBV27 combines with J gene TRBJ2-7, with 7 bases fitting TRBD2. The CDR3 is 15 amino acids. The germline gives CDR1 MNHEY, CDR2 SMNVEV (reference sequence). V was pared by 6 bases and J by 2 bases, with 10 bases of the junction left unmatched. CDR3 coding DNA: TGTGCCAGCAGCCCGGGACTACCAAATACCTACGAGCAGTACTTC. It is translated as CASSPGLPNTYEQYF.

This clonotype was picked up a small number of times. CDR3 nucleotides: TGTGCCAGCAGCCCCAGGGGACCGGCCAAAAACATTCAGTACTTC. Its translation: CASSPRGPAKNIQYF. The chain links TRBV11-2 to TRBJ2-4; maybe TRBD1 (6 bases). This CDR3 is 15 amino acids long. The germline V gene has CDR1 SGHAT and CDR2 FQNNGV. The V end was cut by 5 bases, the J end by 1 base, with 12 bases between.

V usage is TRBV6-2 or TRBV6-3 and J usage is TRBJ2-2; TRBD1 aligns across 8 bases. This CDR3 spans 14 amino acids. Germline V gene lookup returns CDR1 MNHEY and CDR2 SVGEGT. The junction had 8 bases not matched to a gene; V was cut back by 7 bases and J by 7 bases. The CDR3 nucleotides read TGTGCCAGCAACTTCCAGGGGGCGATCGGGGAGCTGTTTTTT. It encodes CASNFQGAIGELFF.

A remark on this clonotype: Mismatch with germline at one junction end may stem from a read error. The chain is built from TRBV3-1 and TRBJ1-4; possible D gene TRBD1, 5 bases. Germline V CDR1 and CDR2: LGHDT, YNNKEL (reference sequence). The CDR3 runs 14 residues. The CDR3 reads CASSQLGRGEKPFF. In DNA form, the CDR3 reads TGTGCCAGCAGCCAACTGGGGCGTGGAGAAAAACCGTTTTTT.

This clonotype has just a few counts. The chain recombines TRBV19 with TRBJ2-2, with 8 bases fitting TRBD2. The CDR3 loop spans 18 amino acids. The germline CDR1 and CDR2 sequences are LNHDA and SQIVND (reference sequence). The junction had 8 bases not matched to a gene; V was cut back by 0 bases and J by 2 bases. In DNA form, the CDR3 reads TGTGCCAGTAGTATAGATCCCACTAGCGGAGACAACACCGGGGAGCTGTTTTTT. This translates into CASSIDPTSGDNTGELFF.